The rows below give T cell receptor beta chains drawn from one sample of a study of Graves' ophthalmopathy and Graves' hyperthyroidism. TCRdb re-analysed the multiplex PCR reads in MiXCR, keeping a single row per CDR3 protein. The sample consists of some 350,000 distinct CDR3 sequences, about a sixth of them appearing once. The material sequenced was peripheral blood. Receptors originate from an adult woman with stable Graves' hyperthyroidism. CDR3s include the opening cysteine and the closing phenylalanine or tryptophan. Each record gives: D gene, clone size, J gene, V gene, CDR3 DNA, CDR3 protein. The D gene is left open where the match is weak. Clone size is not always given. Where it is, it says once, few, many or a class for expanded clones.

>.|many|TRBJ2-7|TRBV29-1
TGCAGCGTTGGGCCGCGGTCCTACGAGCAGTACTTC
CSVGPRSYEQYF
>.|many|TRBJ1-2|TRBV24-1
TGTGCCACCAGTGATTGGGCCACCAACTATGGCTACACCTTC
CATSDWATNYGYTF
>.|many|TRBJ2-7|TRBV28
TGTGCCAGCAAGGGGATACAGGGTTCGTACGAGCAGTACTTC
CASKGIQGSYEQYF
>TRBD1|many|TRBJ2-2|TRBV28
TGTGCCAGCAGTCGAGGGGGCGCGAACACCGGGGAGCTGTTTTTT
CASSRGGANTGELFF
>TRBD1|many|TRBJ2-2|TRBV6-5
TGTGCCAGCAGTTTCGCTGGGACAGCCACCGGGGAGCTGTTTTTT
CASSFAGTATGELFF
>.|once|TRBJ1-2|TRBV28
TGTGCCAGCAGTTGGGGGACAAGCAACTATGGCTACACCTTC
CASSWGTSNYGYTF
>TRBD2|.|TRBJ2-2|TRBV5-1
TGCGCCAGCAGCCAAGGACTAGCGGGGGTGGCCGGGGAGCTGTTTTTT
CASSQGLAGVAGELFF
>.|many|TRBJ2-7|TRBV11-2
TGTGCCAGCAGCTTAGTAAACCCACAGGTCTCCACCTACGAGCAGTACTTC
CASSLVNPQVSTYEQYF
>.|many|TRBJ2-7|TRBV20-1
TGCAGTGCTAGAATAGTTGGGGAGCAGTACTTC
CSARIVGEQYF
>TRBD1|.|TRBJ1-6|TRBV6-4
TGTGCCAGCAGTAACCCCGGGACAGGGGATAATTCACCCCTCCACTTT
CASSNPGTGDNSPLHF
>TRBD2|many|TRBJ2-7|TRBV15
TGTGCCACCAGCAAGTTACCGCCGGGACTAGCGGGAGACGAGCAGTACTTC
CATSKLPPGLAGDEQYF
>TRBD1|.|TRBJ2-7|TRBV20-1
TGCAGCGTGCCGGGACAGGGGGCGGGTGAGCAGTACTTC
CSVPGQGAGEQYF
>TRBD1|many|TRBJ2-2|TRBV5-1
TGCGCCAGCAGCATTGGGACAGGGGCCACCGGGGAGCTGTTTTTT
CASSIGTGATGELFF
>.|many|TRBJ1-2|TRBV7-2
TGTGCCAGCAGCTTAGAGCCCAGGGTGGATGGCTACACCTTC
CASSLEPRVDGYTF
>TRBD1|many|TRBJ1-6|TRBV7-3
TGTGCCAGCAGCTTTGGGACAGGGCGCAATTCACCCCTCCACTTT
CASSFGTGRNSPLHF
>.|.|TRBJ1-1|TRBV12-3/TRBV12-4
TGTGCCAGCAGCAGCTCGGTCACTGAAGCTTTCTTT
CASSSSVTEAFF
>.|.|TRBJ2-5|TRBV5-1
TGCGCCAGCAGCTTAGGCCGAGGGTCTCTAGGACGAGCATCCGGGACCCAGTACTTC
CASSLGRGSLGRASGTQYF
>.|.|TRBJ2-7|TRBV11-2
TGTGCCAGCACCCCCACACCCAGGGGAATCTACGAGCAGTACTTC
CASTPTPRGIYEQYF
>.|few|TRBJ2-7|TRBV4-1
TGCGCCAGCAGCCAACCAGGGGTTGTGAACGAGCAGTACTTC
CASSQPGVVNEQYF
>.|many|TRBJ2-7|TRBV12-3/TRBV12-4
TGTGCCAGCAGCCAAGGACGGATCTACGAGCAGTACTTC
CASSQGRIYEQYF
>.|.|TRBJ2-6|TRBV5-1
TGCGCCAGCAGCTCGAGACTCTCTGGGGCCAACGTCCTGACTTTC
CASSSRLSGANVLTF
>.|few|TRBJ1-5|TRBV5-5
TGTGCCAGCAGCTTGGCCCCTCAACGGGCCAATCAGCCCCAGCATTTT
CASSLAPQRANQPQHF
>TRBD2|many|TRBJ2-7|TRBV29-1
TGCAGCGTTGGGGAGCGGGGCACCTACGAGCAGTACTTC
CSVGERGTYEQYF
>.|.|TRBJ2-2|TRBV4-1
TGCGCCAGCAGCCAAATGGGTGGGCTGTTTTTT
CASSQMGGLFF
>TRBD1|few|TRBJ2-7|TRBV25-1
TGTGCCAGCAGTGAATTTCGGGACAGCGACGAGCAGTACTTC
CASSEFRDSDEQYF
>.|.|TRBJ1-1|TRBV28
TGTGCCAGCAGTTCCTACCTTTCTACTGAAGCTTTCTTT
CASSSYLSTEAFF
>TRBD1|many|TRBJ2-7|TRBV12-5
TGTGCTAGTGGTCAAGGCGAAGGGACAGGGGGTTACGAGCAGTACTTC
CASGQGEGTGGYEQYF
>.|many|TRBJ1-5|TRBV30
TGTGCCTGGATGGGGGGGTACAATCAGCCCCAGCATTTT
CAWMGGYNQPQHF
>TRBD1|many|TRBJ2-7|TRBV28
TGTGCCAGCAGTTTAACAGGGGTGGGTGAGCAGTACTTC
CASSLTGVGEQYF
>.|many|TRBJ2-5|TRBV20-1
TGCAGTGCTAGCGGACCCGGCGGCACGGCCCAGTACTTC
CSASGPGGTAQYF
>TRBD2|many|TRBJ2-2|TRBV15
TGTGCCACCAGCAGAGACATTCGGAAACCCACTAGCGGGAGAACCGGGGAGCTGTTTTTT
CATSRDIRKPTSGRTGELFF
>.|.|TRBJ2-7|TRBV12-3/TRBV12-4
TGTGCCAGCACCCCAACAGGGTCTCACTCCTACGAGCAGTACTTC
CASTPTGSHSYEQYF
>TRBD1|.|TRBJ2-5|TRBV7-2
TGTGCCAGCAGCTTAGCAGACAGGGGGTGGGGAGAGACCCAGTACTTC
CASSLADRGWGETQYF
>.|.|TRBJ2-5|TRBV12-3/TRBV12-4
TGTGCCAGCAGTACGACCGGGGGAGTGGAGACCCAGTACTTC
CASSTTGGVETQYF
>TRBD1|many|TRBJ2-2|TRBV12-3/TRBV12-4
TGTGCCAGCAGTTACGACAGGGCGAACACCGGGGAGCTGTTTTTT
CASSYDRANTGELFF
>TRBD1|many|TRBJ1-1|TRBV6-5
TGTGCCAGCAGTTACCCTGGACAGGGTGACACTGAAGCTTTCTTT
CASSYPGQGDTEAFF
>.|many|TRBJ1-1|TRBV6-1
TGTGCCAGCAGTGAGCTACACCTGAACACTGAAGCTTTCTTT
CASSELHLNTEAFF
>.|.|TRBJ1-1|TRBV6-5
TGTGCCAGCAGTTACGAGGCAGGCGGCTTGAACACTGAAGCTTTCTTT
CASSYEAGGLNTEAFF
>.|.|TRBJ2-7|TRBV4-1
TGCGCCAGCAGCCAAGTTTTGGGGGGCCACTACGAGCAGTACTTC
CASSQVLGGHYEQYF
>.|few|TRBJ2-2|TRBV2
TGTGCCAGCAGTTCACTTAGGGGGTCCGGGGAGCTGTTTTTT
CASSSLRGSGELFF
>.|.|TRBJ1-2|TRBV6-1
TGTGCCAGCAGTGAGGCAGGGCCCTATGGCTACACCTTC
CASSEAGPYGYTF
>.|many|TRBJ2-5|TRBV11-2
TGTGCCAGCAGAATTAAAGAGACCCAGTACTTC
CASRIKETQYF
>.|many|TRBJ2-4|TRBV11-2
TGTGCCAGCAGCTTCAGGGGTCGGGGTTGGAACATTCAGTACTTC
CASSFRGRGWNIQYF
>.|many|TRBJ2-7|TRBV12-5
TGTGCTAGTGGGCGAGTGGGGCCTAGCGAGCAGTACTTC
CASGRVGPSEQYF
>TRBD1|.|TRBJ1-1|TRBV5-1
TGCGCCAGCTCCAGAACCGGGACAGGCCAGGGTTGGGAAGCTTTCTTT
CASSRTGTGQGWEAFF
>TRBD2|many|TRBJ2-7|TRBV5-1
TGCGCCAGCAGCTTTTTAAGCGGGAAGGCTCGCGAGCAGTACTTC
CASSFLSGKAREQYF
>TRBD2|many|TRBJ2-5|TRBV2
TGTGCCAGCAGTGGGACTAGCGTGGAGACCCAGTACTTC
CASSGTSVETQYF
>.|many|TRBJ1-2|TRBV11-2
TGTGCCAGCAGCTCTGTACAGGGAGGACTGGGCTACACCTTC
CASSSVQGGLGYTF
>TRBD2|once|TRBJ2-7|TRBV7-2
TGTGCCAGCAGCTTAGCAGTAGCGGGAGGTCCCTACGAGCAGTACTTC
CASSLAVAGGPYEQYF
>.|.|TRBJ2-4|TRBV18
TGTGCCAGCTCACCACCCCTAGTTGGGAATGAGAACATTCAGTACTTC
CASSPPLVGNENIQYF
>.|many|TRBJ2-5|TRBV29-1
TGCAGCGTACGAGTGGAGACCCAGTACTTC
CSVRVETQYF
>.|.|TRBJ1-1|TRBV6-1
TGTGCCAGCAGTGCCACAGAGAGGAAGGAAAAAGCTTTCTTT
CASSATERKEKAFF
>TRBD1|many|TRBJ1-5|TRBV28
TGTGCCAGCAGTTTGACAGGGGGTCGTCAGCCCCAGCATTTT
CASSLTGGRQPQHF
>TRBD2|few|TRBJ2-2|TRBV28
TGTGCCAGCTCCGTTGGGGGGGACTTGACCGGGGAGCTGTTTTTT
CASSVGGDLTGELFF